The clone carrying this TCR beta chain was detected only a few times. Its specificity is unknown. Each CDR3 protein is one row after TCRdb ran MiXCR on the reads. The sample lists 550,000 to 850,000 distinct CDR3 sequences, around 32% occurring once. This record comes from a study of T cell repertoires in cytomegalovirus infection. The CDR3 has 14 residues. Per germline, CDR1 DFQATT and CDR2 SNEGSKA (reference sequence). V dropped 2 bases and J dropped 9 bases, with 17 bases sitting between them. This chain connects TRBV20-1 to TRBJ1-5; D not resolved. Sequenced here: cultured PBMCs, sampled from culture after CMV antigen stimulation. The sequence was collected from a human donor in good health (CMV status not recorded). Some clones in this sample may be carry-over from other donors' samples. Written as DNA, the CDR3 is TGCAGTGCTAGAACCGGACGGAGCTCCGGGCCCCAGCATTTT. It codes for CSARTGRSSGPQHF.